The entry that follows covers one T cell receptor (beta chain) sequence. This entry comes from a study of blood T cell repertoires in COVID-19. Study background: Material from acute and convalescent COVID-19 was sourced from the United States, Italy and Spain.

The data were produced by immunoSEQ multiplex PCR, yet TCRdb's version contains in-frame clones alone and is incomplete. This sample yields under 250,000 clones, of which roughly 82% are seen a single time; 9.7% belongs to the top ten. The ends lost 4 bases at V and 5 bases at J; junction bases unmatched: 4. Germline V CDR1 and CDR2: KGHSH, LQKENI. CDR3 length: 14 amino acids. The gene calls are TRBV18 and TRBJ2-7; 11 nucleotides match TRBD2. The specimen sequenced was peripheral blood. The sequence derives from a man aged 45-60 years with active or convalescent COVID-19. CDR3: CASSRGLAGDEQYF. CDR3 nucleotides: TGTGCCAGCTCACGCGGACTAGCGGGCGACGAGCAGTACTTC. Looking up the rest from reference TRBV18 and TRBJ2-7 gives the full variable domain: NAGVMQNPRHLVRRRGQEARLRCSPMKGHSHVYWYRQLPEEGLKFMVYLQKENIIDESGMPKERFSAEFPKEGPSILRIQQVVRGDSAAYFCASSRGLAGDEQYFGPGTRLTVT.